The next 28 T cell receptor beta chains were all read from a single sample in a study of OX40 agonist ivuxolimab in advanced cancers. Sequencing was performed with immunoSEQ multiplex PCR; in TCRdb, only in-frame clones are kept and a portion is missing. This table holds some 53,000 clones, 94% found once. The sample consisted of CD4+ or CD8+ T cells sorted from blood, taken in a trial of the OX40 agonist ivuxolimab. These receptor sequences come from an adult with an advanced solid tumor such as melanoma, head and neck, liver or kidney cancer.

The chain is built from TRBV7-9 and TRBJ1-1, with 10 bases fitting TRBD1. The CDR3 has 14 amino acids. The V gene's germline CDR1 is SEHNR and CDR2 FQNEAQ (reference sequence). The trim removed 8 bases at V and 0 bases at J, leaving 3 bases unmatched. CDR3 coding DNA: TGTGCCAGCCGACAGGGGGCAATGAACACTGAAGCTTTCTTT. This encodes CASRQGAMNTEAFF.

The chain carries TRBV19 and TRBJ2-1, with TRBD2 matching 10 bases. Per the germline V gene, CDR1 is LNHDA and CDR2 is SQIVND (reference sequence). This CDR3 is built from 16 residues. V lost 5 bases and J lost 4; bases outside the gene matches: 8. This CDR3 reads CASSPRAGGPYNEQFF. For the CDR3, the DNA is TGTGCCAGTAGTCCTAGAGCGGGAGGGCCGTACAATGAGCAGTTCTTC.

This chain connects TRBV10-3 to TRBJ2-7; 8 nucleotides match TRBD1. CDR3 length equals 13 residues. Germline V gene lookup returns CDR1 ENHRY and CDR2 SYGVKD. J was trimmed by 5 bases and V by 8 bases; bases with no gene match: 8. The CDR3 coding sequence is TGTGCCATCTTGCGGACAGGGATTAACGAGCAGTACTTC. Protein: CAILRTGINEQYF.

J is TRBJ2-2 and V is TRBV5-1; the match to TRBD2 covers 11 bases. The CDR3 contains 16 residues. From germline, CDR1 is SGHRS and CDR2 YFSETQ. V lost 3 bases, J lost 7 bases, and 8 bases stayed unmatched. The CDR3 sequence is CASSSGTSGRGGELFF. CDR3 bases: TGCGCCAGCAGCTCCGGGACTAGCGGTCGGGGCGGGGAGCTGTTTTTT.

CDR3 residues: CSVDQGGGTDTQYF. Written as DNA, the CDR3 is TGCAGCGTTGATCAGGGGGGGGGCACAGATACGCAGTATTTT. The chain is built from TRBV29-1 and TRBJ2-3; the D gene could be TRBD1 or TRBD2 (7 bases each). Germline CDR1 and CDR2: SQVTM and ANQGSEA. The CDR3 extends over 14 amino acids. V was pared by 3 bases and J by 1 base, with 11 bases between.

This chain uses TRBV19 with TRBJ1-2; D is unclear. V lost 7 bases and J lost 4, with 16 bases in between. This CDR3 has 14 residues. Germline CDR1 reads LNHDA; CDR2 reads SQIVND (reference sequence). Here the CDR3 reads CASTPTPGAYGYTF. Here the CDR3 DNA reads TGTGCCAGTACTCCAACCCCGGGCGCCTATGGCTACACCTTC.

The chain joins TRBV9 to TRBJ2-4; D might be TRBD1 or TRBD2, each matching 5 bases. Germline lookup yields CDR1 SGDLS and CDR2 YYNGEE. This CDR3 has 14 residues. Trimming took off 0 bases at V and 8 bases at J, with 12 bases between the two ends. CDR3 in amino acids: CASSVEVLGDIQYF. CDR3 DNA: TGTGCCAGCAGCGTAGAGGTCTTGGGGGACATTCAGTACTTC. The full variable domain, in which reference TRBV9 and TRBJ2-4 provide the parts outside the CDR3, is DSGVTQTPKHLITATGQRVTLRCSPRSGDLSVYWYQQSLDQGLQFLIQYYNGEERAKGNILERFSAQQFPDLHSELNLSSLELGDSALYFCASSVEVLGDIQYFGAGTRLSVL.

The CDR3 loop reads CASKTTGLRETQYF. The CDR3 coding sequence is TGTGCCAGCAAAACTACAGGGCTACGGGAGACCCAGTACTTC. The chain couples TRBV28 to TRBJ2-5, with a tentative D call TRBD1 (6 bases). This CDR3 spans 14 amino acids. Trimming shortened V by 7 bases and J by 5 bases, and 17 bases separated the two germline ends. CDR1 MDHEN and CDR2 SYDVKM come from the germline V gene.

A remark on this clone: One junction end disagrees with the germline gene, perhaps due to a read error. The genes are TRBV29-1 and TRBJ2-7; 10 bases map to TRBD1. In germline, CDR1 is SQVTM, CDR2 ANQGSEA. The CDR3 loop spans 15 amino acids. The CDR3 region is CSAEDSGTGDDEQYF. The CDR3 region has the DNA TGCAGCGCTGAAGATTCCGGGACAGGGGACGACGAGCAGTACTTC.

The chain combines TRBV19 with TRBJ2-1; a possible D gene is TRBD2 (5 bases). The germline V gene has CDR1 LNHDA and CDR2 SQIVND (reference sequence). The CDR3 extends over 16 amino acids. Trimming left V 3 bases short and J 6 bases short, with 18 bases between. The CDR3 region is CASSIGPGGWGNEQFF. DNA for the CDR3: TGTGCCAGTAGTATCGGGCCAGGAGGCTGGGGCAATGAGCAGTTCTTC.

The CDR3 loop reads CASSEGIQGSEKLFF. The CDR3 DNA reads TGTGCCAGCAGTGAAGGGATACAGGGAAGTGAAAAACTGTTTTTT. V and J are TRBV6-1 and TRBJ1-4, with D maybe TRBD1 (6 bases). V was cut by 1 base and J by 7 bases, with 13 bases left in between. The germline CDR1 and CDR2 sequences are MNHNS and SASEGT. This CDR3 has 15 amino acids.

The V gene is TRBV27, the J gene TRBJ2-3, with 7 nucleotides matching TRBD2. J lost 1 base, V lost 6 bases, and 7 bases had no gene match. CDR3 length: 15 amino acids. CDR1 is MNHEY and CDR2 is SMNVEV in the germline V gene (reference sequence). The CDR3 region is CASSRGGRGTDTQYF. DNA of the CDR3: TGTGCCAGCAGCCGGGGAGGGCGGGGCACAGATACGCAGTATTTT.

The rearrangement uses TRBV27 and TRBJ2-1, with a possible D match to TRBD1 (6 bases). The length of the CDR3 is 16 residues. In germline, CDR1 is MNHEY, CDR2 SMNVEV (reference sequence). Trimming pared 6 bases from V and 0 bases from J, leaving 15 bases between. CDR3: CASSPDRLSSYNEQFF. CDR3 nucleotides: TGTGCCAGCAGCCCAGACAGGCTAAGCTCCTACAATGAGCAGTTCTTC.

The CDR3, as DNA: TGTGCCAGCAGTTTAGGGACAGGCGAATACAATGAGCAGTTCTTC. It translates to CASSLGTGEYNEQFF. This chain connects TRBV27 to TRBJ2-1; 8 positions match TRBD1. CDR1 MNHEY and CDR2 SMNVEV come from the germline V gene (reference sequence). The CDR3 totals 15 residues. J lost 4 bases, V lost 2 bases, and 4 bases had no gene match.

The V call is TRBV7-2, the J call TRBJ2-5; 7 positions agree with TRBD2. The CDR3 consists of 15 residues. Per the germline V gene, CDR1 is SGHTA and CDR2 is FQGNSA. Trimming cost V 0 bases and J 5 bases; bases outside gene matches: 6. Written as DNA, the CDR3 is TGTGCCAGCAGCTTAGCGGGGGGGGAGGTTGAGACCCAGTACTTC. Its protein product is CASSLAGGEVETQYF.

The chain joins TRBV7-6 to TRBJ2-7; perhaps TRBD1 as D (5 bases). Trimming removed 0 bases from V and 5 bases from J, with 17 bases in between. The CDR3 contains 16 residues. Per the germline V gene, CDR1 is SGHVS and CDR2 is FNYEAQ. This CDR3 is CASSLASGQGVDEQYF. CDR3 DNA: TGTGCCAGCAGCTTAGCGTCAGGGCAGGGCGTGGACGAGCAGTACTTC.

The CDR3 nucleotides read TGTGCTAGTGGTTCAGGGATTCAGCCCCAGCATTTT. Amino acids: CASGSGIQPQHF. V gene TRBV12-5 combines with J gene TRBJ1-5; D perhaps matches TRBD1 (5 bases). Per the germline V gene, CDR1 is LGHNT and CDR2 is FRNRAP. CDR3 length equals 12 residues. With 4 bases removed from V and 6 bases from J, the gap between germline ends came to 7 bases.

V usage is TRBV15 and J usage is TRBJ1-1; D remains ambiguous. The CDR3 is made up of 13 amino acids. The germline V and J ends were trimmed by 5 bases and 3 bases, with 10 bases remaining between them. Germline lookup yields CDR1 LNHNV and CDR2 YYDKDF (reference sequence). CDR3: CATSGPPDTEAFF. The CDR3 DNA reads TGTGCCACCAGCGGACCTCCGGACACTGAAGCTTTCTTT.

The chain carries TRBV5-4 and TRBJ1-4, with D unclear. V lost 0 bases and J lost 8, with 11 bases in between. Germline V gene data show CDR1 as SGHNT and CDR2 as YYREEE (reference sequence). The CDR3 covers 14 residues. Written as DNA, the CDR3 is TGTGCCAGCAGCTTGGAAGGGTTTGGGGAAAAACTGTTTTTT. It translates to CASSLEGFGEKLFF.

The rearrangement links TRBV7-8 to TRBJ2-7; 10 bases agree with TRBD2. The CDR3 is 16 residues long. CDR1 and CDR2 (germline): SGHVS, FQNEAQ. J was trimmed by 4 bases and V by 4 bases; bases with no gene match: 10. In nucleotides, the CDR3 is TGTGCCAGCAGCTACCGGGGGGGGACTAGCGCATACGAGCAGTACTTC. This gives the protein CASSYRGGTSAYEQYF.

This clone was picked up a small number of times. The chain uses TRBV29-1 and TRBJ1-3; D gene unclear. With 3 bases removed from V and 2 bases from J, the gap between germline ends came to 11 bases. The CDR3 spans 14 residues. Looked up from germline, CDR1 is SQVTM and CDR2 is ANQGSEA. The CDR3 bases are TGCAGCGTTGAGGACGCCCCAGCTGGAAACACCATATATTTT. Its translation: CSVEDAPAGNTIYF.

V is TRBV15 and J is TRBJ2-2; 7 bases are shared with TRBD2. V trimming: 2 bases; J trimming: 6 bases; junction bases outside the gene matches: 9. The CDR3 totals 16 residues. The germline CDR1 and CDR2 sequences are LNHNV and YYDKDF (reference sequence). The CDR3 is CATSRSEAGSAGELFF. CDR3 in DNA: TGTGCCACCAGCAGATCCGAAGCGGGATCTGCCGGGGAGCTGTTTTTT.

J is TRBJ2-5 and V is TRBV29-1, with 8 nucleotides matching TRBD2. The V gene's germline CDR1 is SQVTM and CDR2 ANQGSEA. Unmatched junction bases numbered 12, after V lost 7 bases and J lost 14 bases. The CDR3 sequence is 11 residues long. This CDR3 is CSAAHLAGGYF. Here the CDR3 DNA reads TGCAGCGCCGCCCATTTGGCGGGAGGCTACTTC.

The sample holds one count of this clone. The V and J genes are TRBV6-5 and TRBJ2-5; 9 bases are shared with TRBD2. The CDR3 is 16 amino acids. Germline V gene sequence: CDR1 MNHEY, CDR2 SVGAGI. After removal of 2 bases from V and 0 bases from J, the junction contained 4 bases not matched to a gene. CDR3 amino acids: CASSYGWTSDQETQYF. As DNA, the CDR3 is TGTGCCAGCAGTTACGGATGGACTAGCGACCAAGAGACCCAGTACTTC.

This chain joins TRBV10-1 and TRBJ2-5; 8 bases map to TRBD2. Germline values: CDR1 WNHNN, CDR2 SYGVQD (reference sequence). This CDR3 spans 15 amino acids. Unmatched junction bases numbered 14, after V lost 10 bases and J lost 4 bases. CDR3 amino acids: CAKKNPGGQGETQYF. For the CDR3, the DNA is TGCGCCAAAAAAAACCCGGGGGGGCAGGGAGAGACCCAGTACTTC.

Comments on this clone: The same CDR3 arises from other DNA sequences in this sample as well. The chain uses TRBV27 and TRBJ1-5; D not resolved. The CDR3 covers 13 residues. Germline values: CDR1 MNHEY, CDR2 SMNVEV (reference sequence). Trimming shortened V by 0 bases and J by 2 bases, and 2 bases separated the two germline ends. The DNA for the CDR3 is TGTGCCAGCAGTTTATCCGGCAATCAGCCCCAGCATTTT. Residues: CASSLSGNQPQHF.

The genes are TRBV5-6 and TRBJ1-5, with D tentatively TRBD1 (5 bases). The CDR3 contains 17 residues. Looked up from germline, CDR1 is SGHDT and CDR2 is YYEEEE. V lost 0 bases, J lost 3 bases, and 16 bases lay in between. The CDR3 DNA sequence: TGTGCCAGCAGCTTGGGGGCAGGGAGTTTCGCCAATCAGCCCCAGCATTTT. Amino acid sequence: CASSLGAGSFANQPQHF.

Notes on this clone: Mismatch with germline at one junction end may stem from a read error. The rearrangement links TRBV4-2 to TRBJ1-3; the match to TRBD1 covers 7 bases. Germline loops: CDR1 LGHNA, CDR2 YNFKEQ. CDR3 length: 16 amino acids. The CDR3 loop reads CASNQAGTASGNTIYF. The CDR3 bases are TGTGCCAGCAACCAAGCAGGGACAGCCTCTGGAAACACCATATATTTT.